This entry is about one T cell receptor (beta chain). No antigen is known for it. V shed 0 bases and J shed 4 bases, with 10 bases lying between them. The V gene's germline CDR1 is MGHRA and CDR2 YSYEKL. This CDR3 region has 15 residues. Primers used in a second PCR of roughly 6 to 11 cycles were a sample-barcoded 5' primer and a J-beta primer mix. TCRdb reanalysed the 5' RACE reads using MiXCR and keeps one entry per CDR3 protein. This repertoire shows about 780,000 distinct CDR3 sequences, about 45% found once; its top ten account for roughly 20%. This entry is derived from a study of blood T cells in healthy people across ages. Study-wide points: Long-lived donors carried more naive CD4+ cells and greater diversity than aged donors.

The chain couples TRBV4-1 to TRBJ2-1; D is uncertain. Material for sequencing was blood. The sequence was obtained from a man older than 75 in good health. Here the CDR3 reads CASSQDGSDYNEQFF. As DNA, the CDR3 is TGCGCCAGCAGCCAAGATGGGTCAGATTACAATGAGCAGTTCTTC.